This entry lists 27 T cell receptor beta chains sequenced from one sample in a study of T cell responses to AZD1222 COVID-19 vaccine. Profiled with immunoSEQ multiplex PCR; TCRdb holds only in-frame clones, not every one. The sample contains around 140,000 clones, roughly 92% of which appear only once. The material was peripheral blood, obtained on day 0 of AZD1222 vaccination. These receptors were obtained from an adult in good health.

The J gene is TRBJ2-6, the V gene TRBV7-2; TRBD1 matches 7 bases. J was trimmed by 0 bases and V by 1 base; bases with no gene match: 0. The germline V gene encodes CDR1 SGHTA and CDR2 FQGNSA. The CDR3 is 16 amino acids. The CDR3 nucleotides are TGTGCCAGCAGCTTAGGGACAGGCTCTGGGGCCAACGTCCTGACTTTC. Amino acids: CASSLGTGSGANVLTF.

This clone is a singleton in its sample. The V gene is TRBV5-6, the J gene TRBJ2-5, with TRBD2 identical over 7 bases. Germline V gene sequence: CDR1 SGHDT, CDR2 YYEEEE. V gave up 4 bases and J gave up 2 bases; unmatched junction bases: 14. The CDR3 totals 17 residues. CDR3 in amino acids: CASSPHRREENQETQYF. CDR3 coding DNA: TGTGCCAGCAGCCCGCACCGCCGGGAGGAGAATCAAGAGACCCAGTACTTC.

DNA for the CDR3: TGTGCCAGTACATGGGGGGGCGCTAGTCGCTACGAGCAGTACTTC. This sequence encodes CASTWGGASRYEQYF. The chain employs TRBV5-4 and TRBJ2-7, with D perhaps matching TRBD2 (7 bases). The V gene's germline CDR1 is SGHNT and CDR2 YYREEE (reference sequence). Trimming removed 8 bases from V and 3 bases from J, with 21 bases in between. The CDR3 spans 15 residues.

This CDR3 reads CASSLAPGETEQFF. CDR3 nucleotide sequence: TGTGCCAGCAGCTTAGCCCCCGGGGAAACTGAGCAGTTCTTC. The chain combines TRBV11-3 with TRBJ2-1, with D possibly being TRBD2 (5 bases). V was cut by 1 base and J by 9 bases, with 13 bases left in between. The CDR3 totals 14 residues. Germline lookup yields CDR1 SGHNT and CDR2 YENEEA.

The chain combines TRBV6-5 with TRBJ1-5; 8 bases fit TRBD1. The CDR3 extends over 14 amino acids. The trim removed 10 bases at V and 2 bases at J, leaving 7 bases unmatched. CDR1 and CDR2 from the germline V gene are MNHEY and SVGAGI. CDR3 loop: CATTVQGGNQPQHF. DNA for the CDR3: TGTGCCACGACAGTACAGGGGGGCAATCAGCCCCAGCATTTT.

The rearrangement links TRBV28 to TRBJ1-2; D is perhaps TRBD1 (6 bases). The CDR3 runs to 13 residues. CDR1 is MDHEN, CDR2 SYDVKM, per germline. The V end lost 5 bases, the J end lost 1 base, and 8 bases lay between the germline ends. The CDR3 loop reads CASSPRGNYGYTF. The CDR3 DNA is TGTGCCAGCAGTCCCAGGGGTAACTATGGCTACACCTTC.

J is TRBJ2-1 and V is TRBV18; 12 nucleotides agree with TRBD2. Trimming at V came to 3 bases and at J to 7 bases, leaving 13 bases not matched to a gene. This CDR3 region has 18 residues. CDR1 is KGHSH, CDR2 LQKENI, per germline. The CDR3 DNA follows: TGTGCCAGCTCACCTCTGCCACTAGCGGGAGGATTCTTGAATGAGCAGTTCTTC. Translation: CASSPLPLAGGFLNEQFF.

The chain joins TRBV5-1 to TRBJ2-3, with D perhaps matching TRBD2 (5 bases). Deletions cut 4 bases from V and 4 bases from J, with 13 bases between. Germline V gene data show CDR1 as SGHRS and CDR2 as YFSETQ. The CDR3 sequence is 14 residues long. The CDR3 reads CASSSHLAPDTQYF. The CDR3 bases are TGCGCCAGCAGCAGCCACCTAGCCCCAGATACGCAGTATTTT.

The V gene is TRBV28, the J gene TRBJ2-1, with 10 nucleotides matching TRBD1. The CDR3 contains 14 residues. The ends lost 8 bases at V and 3 bases at J; junction bases unmatched: 4. The V gene's germline CDR1 is MDHEN and CDR2 SYDVKM. CDR3 coding DNA: TGTGCCAGCGAAGACAGGGGGCGCTACAATGAGCAGTTCTTC. Protein product: CASEDRGRYNEQFF.

This clone has a single count. This chain connects TRBV18 to TRBJ2-1; 8 nucleotides match TRBD1. Unmatched junction bases numbered 8, after V lost 3 bases and J lost 4 bases. The CDR3 length is 16 residues. The germline gives CDR1 KGHSH, CDR2 LQKENI. CDR3 region: CASSPTGGLGYNEQFF. The CDR3 DNA is TGTGCCAGCTCACCCACAGGGGGTTTGGGGTACAATGAGCAGTTCTTC.

J is TRBJ2-1 and V is TRBV7-8; D is possibly TRBD2 (6 bases). Per germline, CDR1 SGHVS and CDR2 FQNEAQ. V lost 4 bases to trimming and J lost 7 bases, with 11 bases between them. CDR3 length: 13 amino acids. The CDR3 sequence is CASSYGGGNEQFF. In DNA form, the CDR3 reads TGTGCCAGCAGCTACGGGGGTGGGAATGAGCAGTTCTTC.

The V and J genes are TRBV5-4 and TRBJ2-5; D gene uncertain. Germline CDR1 is SGHNT and CDR2 is YYREEE (reference sequence). CDR3 size: 15 residues. Trimming shortened V by 4 bases and J by 1 base, and 14 bases separated the two germline ends. This CDR3 is CASSGQTLFQETQYF. The CDR3 nucleotides read TGTGCCAGCAGCGGCCAGACCTTATTCCAAGAGACCCAGTACTTC.

The chain combines TRBV5-4 with TRBJ1-1, with 7 nucleotides matching TRBD1. Looked up from germline, CDR1 is SGHNT and CDR2 is YYREEE (reference sequence). The J segment lost 4 bases and the V segment lost 0 bases, leaving 3 bases of the junction unmatched. This CDR3 region has 14 residues. The CDR3 region has the DNA TGTGCCAGCAGCTTGGGGGGGGACAGCACTGAAGCTTTCTTT. Translated, it gives CASSLGGDSTEAFF.

The chain recombines TRBV28 with TRBJ1-2; D unresolved. This CDR3 has 15 amino acids. V lost 4 bases, J lost 4 bases, and 16 bases lay in between. Germline CDR1 and CDR2: MDHEN and SYDVKM. CDR3 sequence: CASSSTPVSGYGYTF. The CDR3 DNA follows: TGTGCCAGCAGTTCCACTCCGGTAAGCGGCTATGGCTACACCTTC.

In this sample, this clone turned up once. J is TRBJ1-2 and V is TRBV21-1; TRBD1, the D gene given by the table, was not confirmed from the DNA. TRBV21-1 represents a pseudogene. The CDR3 is 19 residues long. CDR3 sequence reads: CASSKESKSGHRTDYGYTF. Written as DNA, the CDR3 is TGTGCCAGCAGCAAAGAGTCCAAGAGTGGACACAGGACGGACTATGGCTACACCTTC.

V is TRBV28 and J is TRBJ1-4; no reliable D call. The CDR3 spans 12 residues. In germline, CDR1 is MDHEN, CDR2 SYDVKM. V was trimmed by 3 bases and J by 8 bases, leaving 7 bases between them. The CDR3 here is CASSFNGEKLFF. CDR3 nucleotides: TGTGCCAGCAGTTTTAATGGCGAAAAACTGTTTTTT.

V gene TRBV28 combines with J gene TRBJ2-2; TRBD1 aligns across 9 bases. Unmatched junction bases numbered 4, after V lost 3 bases and J lost 5 bases. The CDR3 is 15 amino acids. Germline CDR1 reads MDHEN; CDR2 reads SYDVKM. Here the CDR3 reads CASSFPGTGTGELFF. CDR3 nucleotides: TGTGCCAGCAGTTTCCCCGGGACAGGGACCGGGGAGCTGTTTTTT. The full variable domain, completed using reference TRBV28 and TRBJ2-2, is DVKVTQSSRYLVKRTGEKVFLECVQDMDHENMFWYRQDPGLGLRLIYFSYDVKMKEKGDIPEGYSVSREKKERFSLILESASTNQTSMYLCASSFPGTGTGELFFGEGSRLTVL.

The CDR3 DNA reads TGTGCCAGCGTCCTTCGGGGGGAGTACGAGCAGTACTTC. This translates into CASVLRGEYEQYF. The rearrangement joins TRBV2 to TRBJ2-7; 7 nucleotides line up with TRBD2. The CDR3 totals 13 residues. From germline, CDR1 is SNHLY and CDR2 FYNNEI. V was pared by 8 bases and J by 4 bases, with 8 bases of the junction left unmatched.

As for this clone: At one end, the junction sequence differs from germline, possibly due to a read error. In DNA, the CDR3 is TGTGCTAGCAGCTTAGCCCGCGGGGGGGCCTATGAGCAGTTCTTC. Translated: CASSLARGGAYEQFF. The chain has TRBV7-7 and TRBJ2-1, with 9 bases lining up with TRBD2. Germline lookup yields CDR1 SSHAT and CDR2 FNYEAQ (reference sequence). The length of the CDR3 is 15 residues.

This sequence joins TRBV5-4 and TRBJ2-2, with 10 bases lining up with TRBD2. Per germline, CDR1 SGHNT and CDR2 YYREEE (reference sequence). This CDR3 is 18 amino acids long. V trimming: 6 bases; J trimming: 5 bases; junction bases outside the gene matches: 16. In DNA form, the CDR3 reads TGTGCCAGCACCCAGAAACTCCTAGCGGGGGCCACTACCGGGGAGCTGTTTTTT. Translation gives CASTQKLLAGATTGELFF.

The chain joins TRBV18 to TRBJ2-7, with 10 bases that match TRBD2. The germline V gene encodes CDR1 KGHSH and CDR2 LQKENI. Trimming took 6 bases from V and 4 from J; bases not matched to a gene: 12. CDR3 length: 16 residues. The CDR3, as DNA: TGTGCCAGCTCCGATGTGGCTAGCGGGAGTCTTTACGAGCAGTACTTC. As protein: CASSDVASGSLYEQYF.

The V gene is TRBV27, the J gene TRBJ1-1; a weak D match, TRBD1 (5 bases). The CDR3 extends over 17 amino acids. The V end was cut by 3 bases, the J end by 0 bases, with 17 bases between. Germline V CDR1 and CDR2: MNHEY, SMNVEV (reference sequence). CDR3 sequence reads: CASSFKAGWELNTEAFF. For the CDR3, the DNA is TGTGCCAGCAGTTTCAAGGCAGGGTGGGAATTGAACACTGAAGCTTTCTTT.

This clone appeared a single time. J is TRBJ1-5 and V is TRBV2; D remains ambiguous. V lost 3 bases, J lost 6 bases, and 12 bases lay in between. Germline V gene sequence: CDR1 SNHLY, CDR2 FYNNEI. The CDR3 is 14 amino acids. CDR3 nucleotides: TGTGCCAGCAGTGACTCTACAGATAGTCAGCCCCAGCATTTT. Protein product: CASSDSTDSQPQHF.

V usage is TRBV6-5 and J usage is TRBJ1-1; D is ambiguous. V shed 8 bases and J shed 1 base, with 14 bases lying between them. This CDR3 comprises 14 residues. Germline V gene lookup returns CDR1 MNHEY and CDR2 SVGAGI. CDR3 in DNA: TGTGCCAGCCGAGGAATTTGGGAGAACACTGAAGCTTTCTTT. Its translation is CASRGIWENTEAFF.

The V call is TRBV6-5, the J call TRBJ1-2; 7 bases agree with TRBD1. J gave up 0 bases and V 4 bases, and 5 bases lay outside the gene matches. Germline CDR1 and CDR2: MNHEY and SVGAGI. The CDR3 consists of 15 residues. The CDR3 bases are TGTGCCAGCAGTTGGGACAGTCAAGCTAACTATGGCTACACCTTC. Translation: CASSWDSQANYGYTF.

The V call is TRBV10-3, the J call TRBJ1-1; 10 bases line up with TRBD1. J was trimmed by 1 base and V by 4 bases; bases with no gene match: 3. This CDR3 has 15 amino acids. Germline assignment: CDR1 ENHRY and CDR2 SYGVKD. The CDR3 spells CAISGGQGENTEAFF. For the CDR3, the DNA is TGTGCCATCAGTGGAGGACAGGGGGAGAACACTGAAGCTTTCTTT.

This chain joins TRBV28 and TRBJ1-5; perhaps TRBD1 as D (6 bases). This CDR3 has 16 amino acids. Germline V gives CDR1 MDHEN, CDR2 SYDVKM. Trimming shortened V by 3 bases and J by 4 bases, and 16 bases separated the two germline ends. The DNA for the CDR3 is TGTGCCAGCAGTTTGGGGGGGGCAGGCGAGAATCAGCCCCAGCATTTT. Amino acids: CASSLGGAGENQPQHF. The whole variable domain, filled in from reference TRBV28 and TRBJ1-5, reads DVKVTQSSRYLVKRTGEKVFLECVQDMDHENMFWYRQDPGLGLRLIYFSYDVKMKEKGDIPEGYSVSREKKERFSLILESASTNQTSMYLCASSLGGAGENQPQHFGDGTRLSIL.